A single sample is the source of the 10 T cell receptor beta chains below, sequenced in a study of T cell changes during pregnancy in multiple sclerosis. Libraries were prepared by immunoSEQ multiplex PCR; TCRdb keeps only in-frame clonotypes and omits some of them. The sample has 39,000 or so clones, roughly 87% seen once; the top ten hold approximately 11%. The sequencing here drew on CD8+ T cells from peripheral blood mononuclear cells, taken in the first trimester of pregnancy. The source is a female donor with multiple sclerosis, enrolled in a pregnancy study.

The J gene is TRBJ1-1, the V gene TRBV4-3, with unresolved D. The V gene's germline CDR1 is LGHNA and CDR2 YSLEER. CDR3 length: 15 amino acids. Deletions cut 0 bases from V and 7 bases from J, with 15 bases between. The CDR3 nucleotides are TGCGCCAGCAGCCAAGAACATGGAGGGAGGAGTGAAGCTTTCTTT. It is translated as CASSQEHGGRSEAFF.

V usage is TRBV10-2 and J usage is TRBJ1-2, with 8 bases lining up with TRBD1. Germline CDR1 reads WSHSY; CDR2 reads SAAADI. The CDR3 sequence is 16 residues long. Trimming at V came to 0 bases and at J to 2 bases, leaving 5 bases not matched to a gene. The CDR3 loop reads CASSESEWTGNYGYTF. CDR3 sequence (DNA): TGCGCCAGCAGTGAGTCGGAATGGACAGGGAACTATGGCTACACCTTC.

This chain joins TRBV7-8 and TRBJ2-5; 9 nucleotides match TRBD1. Trimming at V came to 2 bases and at J to 7 bases, leaving 8 bases not matched to a gene. CDR1 is SGHVS, CDR2 FQNEAQ, per germline. CDR3 length equals 15 residues. In DNA form, the CDR3 reads TGTGCCAGCAGCTTAAACAGGGGGCCCTCAGGGACCCAGTACTTC. It specifies CASSLNRGPSGTQYF.

The chain joins TRBV5-8 to TRBJ1-1, with a tentative D call TRBD1 (5 bases). Germline loops: CDR1 SGHTS, CDR2 YDEGEE. V was pared by 4 bases and J by 7 bases, with 8 bases between. This CDR3 has 11 residues. The CDR3 DNA sequence: TGTGCCAGCAGCATGGACAATGAAGCTTTCTTT. It specifies CASSMDNEAFF.

In its sample, this clone was seen once. The CDR3 here is CSVAVGGYGYTF. The CDR3 DNA follows: TGCAGCGTTGCTGTAGGCGGCTATGGCTACACCTTC. The chain joins TRBV29-1 to TRBJ1-2; D call uncertain. Germline V gene data show CDR1 as SQVTM and CDR2 as ANQGSEA. V shed 4 bases and J shed 4 bases, with 10 bases lying between them. This CDR3 has 12 amino acids.

The V gene is TRBV11-3, the J gene TRBJ2-7; tentative D call: TRBD1 (5 bases). The CDR3 totals 14 residues. CDR1 and CDR2 from the germline V gene are SGHNT and YENEEA. V lost 4 bases and J 2 bases, leaving 12 bases between the germline ends. CDR3 sequence (DNA): TGTGCCAGCAGCTCCCGGACACCACCCTACGAGCAGTACTTC. Translation: CASSSRTPPYEQYF.

V is TRBV29-1 and J is TRBJ2-1, with 9 bases aligning to TRBD1. The CDR3 loop spans 12 amino acids. Losses at the gene ends were 5 bases for V and 9 bases for J; bases not matched to a gene: 5. Germline CDR1 and CDR2: SQVTM and ANQGSEA. Here the CDR3 reads CSVRTGEIEQFF. DNA for the CDR3: TGCAGCGTTAGGACAGGGGAGATTGAGCAGTTCTTC.

The rearrangement links TRBV6-6 to TRBJ1-1; D is perhaps TRBD1 (6 bases). CDR1 MNHNY and CDR2 SVGAGI come from the germline V gene (reference sequence). The CDR3 length is 16 residues. The V and J ends lost 4 bases and 1 base respectively, with 16 bases between them. CDR3 in amino acids: CASSFSTGTKNTEAFF. In DNA form, the CDR3 reads TGTGCCAGCAGTTTTTCTACAGGGACGAAGAACACTGAAGCTTTCTTT.

The chain recombines TRBV30 with TRBJ2-7; TRBD1 aligns across 8 bases. With V trimmed by 5 bases and J by 3 bases, 9 bases remained unmatched. This CDR3 has 14 residues. CDR1 is GTSNPN, CDR2 SVGIG, per germline (reference sequence). DNA for the CDR3: TGTGCCTGGGCCCTCGGGACAGGCAACTACGAGCAGTACTTC. Translating it yields CAWALGTGNYEQYF.

This clone was seen only a few times. This sequence joins TRBV27 and TRBJ2-7, with D uncertain. Between the trimmed V and J ends, which lost 8 bases and 1 base, there was a span of 3 bases. The germline gives CDR1 MNHEY, CDR2 SMNVEV (reference sequence). This CDR3 contains 10 residues. Written as DNA, the CDR3 is TGTGCCAGCCCTTCCTACGAGCAGTACTTC. As protein: CASPSYEQYF.